This T cell receptor (beta chain) was retrieved from a study of blood T cell repertoires in COVID-19. At the level of the study: T cells, B-cell-depleted T cells, or PBMCs supplied cDNA or gDNA.

As processed by the authors: Amplification of reference gene primers provided the estimated nucleated cell counts. Assay: immunoSEQ multiplex PCR; the TCRdb copy retains only in-frame clones and omits some. V and J calls and clone size are copied from that table; D and trimming were computed from the DNA. In the table there are under 300,000 clones, roughly 87% of which are singletons. The CDR3 has 16 residues. The trim removed 0 bases at V and 4 bases at J, leaving 7 bases unmatched. Germline CDR1 and CDR2: SGHRS and YFSETQ. Cohorts were assigned according to the clinical history that participants reported.

Sequenced input: PBMCs or T cells enriched from blood (not recorded which). The V and J genes are TRBV5-1 and TRBJ2-5; 9 nucleotides align to TRBD1. The receptor's source is a woman in her 30s with acute COVID-19. CDR3 coding DNA: TGCGCCAGCAGCTTGGACCACAGGGGGCGGCGAGAGACCCAGTACTTC. This sequence encodes CASSLDHRGRRETQYF.